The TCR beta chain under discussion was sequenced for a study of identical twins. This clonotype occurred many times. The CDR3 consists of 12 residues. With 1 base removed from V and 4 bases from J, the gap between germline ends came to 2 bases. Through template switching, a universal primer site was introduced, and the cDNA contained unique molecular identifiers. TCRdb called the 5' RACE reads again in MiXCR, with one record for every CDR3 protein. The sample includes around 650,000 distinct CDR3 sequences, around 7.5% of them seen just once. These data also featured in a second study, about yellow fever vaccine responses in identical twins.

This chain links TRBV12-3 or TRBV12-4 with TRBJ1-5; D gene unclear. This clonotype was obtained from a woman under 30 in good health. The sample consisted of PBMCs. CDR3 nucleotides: TGTGCCAGCAGTTTAGTTAATCAGCCCCAGCATTTT. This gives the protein CASSLVNQPQHF.